This T cell receptor beta chain emerged from a study of cytomegalovirus exposure and HLA in healthy donors. The V gene's germline CDR1 is SGHVS and CDR2 FQNEAQ. The trim removed 5 bases at V and 1 base at J, leaving 8 bases unmatched. The CDR3 is 17 amino acids. Sequencing used immunoSEQ multiplex PCR; TCRdb keeps in-frame clones, though not all of them. The table lists some 290,000 clones, 88% of them singletons. The chain recombines TRBV7-8 with TRBJ2-2; TRBD1 aligns across 9 bases. The sample taken for sequencing was PBMCs. The sequence derives from a young man in good health and CMV-seronegative. CDR3 protein: CASSRFTGGWNTGELFF. CDR3 in DNA: TGTGCCAGCAGCAGGTTTACAGGGGGCTGGAACACCGGGGAGCTGTTTTTT.